The 10 T cell receptor beta chains reported below all come from one sample, sequenced in a study of T cell changes during pregnancy in multiple sclerosis. The data were produced by immunoSEQ multiplex PCR, yet TCRdb's version contains in-frame clones alone and is incomplete. Among around 35,000 clones listed, about nine tenths were seen once. The source material was CD8+ T cells from peripheral blood mononuclear cells, sampled after pregnancy. All receptors derive from a female donor with multiple sclerosis, enrolled in a pregnancy study.

V and J are TRBV6-5 and TRBJ2-7, with 11 bases fitting TRBD1. The CDR3 runs 13 residues. The germline V gene encodes CDR1 MNHEY and CDR2 SVGAGI. V lost 6 bases and J lost 13; bases outside the gene matches: 11. CDR3 residues: CASSLRGQGGEYF. Here the CDR3 DNA reads TGTGCCAGCAGCTTACGGGGACAGGGGGGGGAATACTTC.

The genes are TRBV12-5 and TRBJ1-5; D unclear. V lost 1 base and J 10 bases, leaving 17 bases between the germline ends. The CDR3 runs to 15 residues. Germline V CDR1 and CDR2: LGHNT, FRNRAP. CDR3 protein: CASGLDAIASPPQHF. The DNA of the CDR3 is TGTGCTAGTGGTTTGGACGCTATTGCTTCACCTCCCCAGCATTTT.

The table lists this clone with a count of one. V is TRBV7-8 and J is TRBJ2-3, with D possibly being TRBD1 (5 bases). This CDR3 contains 14 residues. Trimming stripped 3 bases from V and 4 bases from J, with 11 bases between. Germline V gives CDR1 SGHVS, CDR2 FQNEAQ. The CDR3 DNA sequence: TGTGCCAGCAGCTTCGGGCAGGGCGCAGATACGCAGTATTTT. This codes for CASSFGQGADTQYF.

Concerning this clone: The junction does not match germline at one end; this may be a read error. J is TRBJ1-1 and V is TRBV7-7, with TRBD1 identical over 10 bases. The CDR3 totals 13 residues. CDR1 SSHAT and CDR2 FNYEAQ come from the germline V gene (reference sequence). This CDR3 is CASSDTGTGEAFF. The CDR3 region has the DNA TGTGCTAGCAGCGACACCGGGACAGGGGAGGCTTTCTTT.

V is TRBV9 and J is TRBJ1-2; TRBD1 agrees at 7 bases. This CDR3 region has 13 residues. Germline V CDR1 and CDR2: SGDLS, YYNGEE. V lost 3 bases to trimming and J lost 2 bases; unmatched junction nucleotides: 1. The CDR3 DNA follows: TGTGCCAGCAGCGCACAGGGGAACTATGGCTACACCTTC. Protein product: CASSAQGNYGYTF.

The rearrangement links TRBV15 to TRBJ1-1; D possibly corresponds to TRBD1 (5 bases). Trimming removed 0 bases at V and 2 bases at J, with 13 bases between. Germline V gene sequence: CDR1 LNHNV, CDR2 YYDKDF (reference sequence). The CDR3 runs to 16 residues. This CDR3 is CATSRDRGGSNTEAFF. The CDR3 DNA reads TGTGCCACCAGCAGAGATCGCGGGGGGTCCAACACTGAAGCTTTCTTT.

The chain couples TRBV6-4 to TRBJ2-3, with D possibly being TRBD1 (5 bases). Trimming removed 4 bases from V and 1 base from J, with 12 bases in between. Germline assignment: CDR1 MRHNA and CDR2 SNTAGT. The CDR3 is made up of 15 amino acids. In nucleotides, the CDR3 is TGTGCCAGCAGTGCCCAAGGGGCCGGCACAGATACGCAGTATTTT. It is translated as CASSAQGAGTDTQYF.

A single count supports this clone. The rearrangement joins TRBV9 to TRBJ2-7, with 7 bases identical to TRBD1. Germline CDR1 reads SGDLS; CDR2 reads YYNGEE. The CDR3 runs 15 residues. After removal of 2 bases from V and 2 bases from J, the junction contained 7 bases not matched to a gene. The CDR3 region has the DNA TGTGCCAGCAGCGTCACAGGGGAAGGAGCCTACGAGCAGTACTTC. Its translation is CASSVTGEGAYEQYF.

This clone was seen a handful of times. The chain joins TRBV19 to TRBJ1-5; TRBD1 is a possible D gene (5 bases). The CDR3 is 13 amino acids. Between the trimmed V and J ends, which lost 10 bases and 3 bases, there was a span of 13 bases. Germline V gives CDR1 LNHDA, CDR2 SQIVND (reference sequence). CDR3 DNA: TGTGCCACCCAGGGTGGGTACAATCAGCCCCAGCATTTT. This sequence encodes CATQGGYNQPQHF. The full variable domain, its missing parts supplied by reference TRBV19 and TRBJ1-5, is DGGITQSPKYLFRKEGQNVTLSCEQNLNHDAMYWYRQDPGQGLRLIYYSQIVNDFQKGDIAEGYSVSREKKESFPLTVTSAQKNPTAFYLCATQGGYNQPQHFGDGTRLSIL.

As to this clone: The sample carries other DNA sequences with the same CDR3. The rearrangement uses TRBV5-5 and TRBJ1-2; D might be TRBD1 (5 bases). The CDR3 has 14 amino acids. V was shortened by 4 bases and J by 3 bases, with 13 bases between the two germline ends. Germline assignment: CDR1 SGHKS and CDR2 YYEKEE (reference sequence). CDR3 DNA sequence: TGTGCCAGCAGCCCCGACAGAGTAGACTATGGCTACACCTTC. Translating gives CASSPDRVDYGYTF.